This is a list of T cell receptor beta chains from one sample in a study of T cell repertoires in cytomegalovirus infection. Their antigens are not known. TCRdb processed the reads anew with MiXCR; each CDR3 protein has one entry. The sample contains about 280,000 distinct CDR3 sequences, around 20% of which appear only once. This specimen consisted of cultured PBMCs, obtained from culture after CMV antigen stimulation. The receptors were sampled from a human donor in good health (CMV status not recorded). Some clones in this sample may be carry-over from other donors' samples. CDR3s include the opening cysteine and the closing phenylalanine or tryptophan. D genes are given only for firm matches. Not every row has a clone size; where given, it reads once, few, many or a size class.

j_call v_call clone_size d_call cdr3_nt cdr3_aa
TRBJ2-7 TRBV19 NA TRBD1 TGTGCCAGTGGACAGGGGATTTTAGAGCAGTACTTC CASGQGILEQYF
TRBJ2-1 TRBV24-1 NA TRBD2 TGTGCCACCAGTGACGGGACTAGAGACAATGAGCAGTTCTTC CATSDGTRDNEQFF
TRBJ1-1 TRBV15 few NA TGTGCCACCAGCAGAGTAGCCGGCAGCACTGAAGCTTTCTTT CATSRVAGSTEAFF
TRBJ2-5 TRBV7-3 NA TRBD1 TGTGCCAGCAGCGCCTTCGGACAGGGGCAAGAGACCCAGTACTTC CASSAFGQGQETQYF
TRBJ2-1 TRBV12-5 many TRBD2 TGTGCTAGTGGTTTGGGGACTAGCGGGAGGTGGGTAAATGAGCAGTTCTTC CASGLGTSGRWVNEQFF
TRBJ2-6 TRBV12-3/TRBV12-4 NA NA TGTGCCAGCAGACCACCGTCCTCTGGGGCCAACGTCCTGACTTTC CASRPPSSGANVLTF
TRBJ2-3 TRBV7-2 NA NA TGTGCCAGCAGCTTATTAGGGCCCAGCACAGATACGCAGTATTTT CASSLLGPSTDTQYF
TRBJ2-3 TRBV28 many NA TGTGCCAGCACTCCCCCCGGGCGGGCCCGGGGCGGGGATACGCAGTATTTT CASTPPGRARGGDTQYF
TRBJ1-2 TRBV2 many TRBD1 TGTGCCAGCAGTGTCTCACAGGGGGGCTATGGCTACACCTTC CASSVSQGGYGYTF
TRBJ1-4 TRBV19 NA NA TGTGCCAGTAGTATAGTCGTCAGTGCAACTAATGAAAAACTGTTTTTT CASSIVVSATNEKLFF
TRBJ2-1 TRBV4-3 many NA TGCGCCAGCAGTCCAAGGCTCGGCCGCGGGGAGCAGTTCTTC CASSPRLGRGEQFF
TRBJ1-5 TRBV7-2 many NA TGTGCCAGCAGTACTCGGGGGGGCTATGGCAATCAGCCCCAGCATTTT CASSTRGGYGNQPQHF
TRBJ2-5 TRBV25-1 NA NA TGTGCCAGCAGTGCCCTCGATGGTGTCCAAGAGACCCAGTACTTC CASSALDGVQETQYF
TRBJ2-2 TRBV12-3/TRBV12-4 NA NA TGTGCCAGCGGCGATATAAACAGGGCCGGCGGGGAGCTGTTTTTT CASGDINRAGGELFF
TRBJ2-7 TRBV11-2 NA TRBD1 TGTGCCAGCAGCATACTTCCGACAGGGGGCTTTTACGAGCAGTACTTC CASSILPTGGFYEQYF
TRBJ1-2 TRBV19 NA TRBD1 TGTGCCAGTAGTACCGGACAGGGCAATGGCTACACCTTC CASSTGQGNGYTF
TRBJ2-1 TRBV10-3 NA TRBD2 TGTGCCATCAGCCGACTAGCGGGAGTTTCCTACAATGAGCAGTTCTTC CAISRLAGVSYNEQFF
TRBJ1-1 TRBV20-1 few NA TGCAGTGCTAGACTACCCCTGAACACTGAAGCTTTCTTT CSARLPLNTEAFF
TRBJ2-5 TRBV6-6 NA NA TGTGCCAGCAGTTACGAGGGCTATACCCAAGAGACCCAGTACTTC CASSYEGYTQETQYF
TRBJ2-6 TRBV6-2/TRBV6-3 NA TRBD1 TGTGCCAGCAGTTACGAGACAGGGGTAACGTCTGGGGCCAACGTCCTGACTTTC CASSYETGVTSGANVLTF
TRBJ2-7 TRBV7-6 many TRBD1 TGTGCCAGCAGCCGGGACAGGGGAAACTACGAGCAGTACTTC CASSRDRGNYEQYF